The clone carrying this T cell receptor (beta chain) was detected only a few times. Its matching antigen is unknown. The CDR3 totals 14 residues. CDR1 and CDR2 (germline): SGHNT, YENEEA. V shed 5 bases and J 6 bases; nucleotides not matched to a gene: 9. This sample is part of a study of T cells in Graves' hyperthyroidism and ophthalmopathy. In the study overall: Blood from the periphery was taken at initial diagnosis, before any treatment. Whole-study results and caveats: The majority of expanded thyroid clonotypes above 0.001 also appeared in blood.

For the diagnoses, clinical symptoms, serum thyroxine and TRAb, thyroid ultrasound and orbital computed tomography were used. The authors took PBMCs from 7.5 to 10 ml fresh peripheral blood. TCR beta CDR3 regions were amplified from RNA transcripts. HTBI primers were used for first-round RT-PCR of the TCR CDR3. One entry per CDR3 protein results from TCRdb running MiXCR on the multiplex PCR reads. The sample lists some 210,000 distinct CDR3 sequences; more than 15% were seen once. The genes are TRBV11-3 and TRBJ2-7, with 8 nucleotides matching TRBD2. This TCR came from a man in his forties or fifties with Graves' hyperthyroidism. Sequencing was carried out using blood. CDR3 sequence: CASSRSGRNREQYF. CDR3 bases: TGTGCCAGCAGCCGGAGCGGGAGAAATCGCGAGCAGTACTTC.